This TCR beta chain was identified in a study of regulatory T cells in long-lasting Graves disease. About the research overall: Under 3 months of antithyroid drugs had been taken by newly diagnosed Graves' patients.

This clonotype was counted once. The antigen is unknown. Study results and caveats: TRBV28, TRBJ1-2 and TRBJ2-5 emerged as the favored segments in persistent disease. Lower TCR diversity characterized persistent Graves' patients relative to newly diagnosed patients. The study found persistent patients shared more public clonotypes (approximately 2,700) than new patients (over 850).

As to time point: newly diagnosed GD, antithyroid drugs for less than 3 months. PBMCs were the source of the RNA used for TCR sequencing. Trimming at V came to 3 bases and at J to 5 bases, leaving 13 bases not matched to a gene. The CDR3 totals 18 residues. Germline-derived CDR1 and CDR2 are SGHTA and FQGTGA. HTBI primers from iRepertoire and Arm-PCR of CDR3 regions yielded the TCR beta libraries. One entry per CDR3 protein results from TCRdb running MiXCR on the multiplex PCR reads. The sample has 240,000 or so distinct CDR3 sequences, over 20% seen once; the top ten hold approximately 14%. The chain combines TRBV7-3 with TRBJ2-5; 12 bases map to TRBD2. The sample consisted of peripheral blood mononuclear cells (PBMCs), taken at new diagnosis, from a patient treated with antithyroid drugs. The TCR originated in a female donor with Graves disease. Here the CDR3 reads CASSFRLAGDPGGETQYF. In nucleotides, the CDR3 is TGTGCCAGCAGCTTTCGACTAGCGGGGGACCCAGGCGGGGAGACCCAGTACTTC.